This T cell receptor (beta chain) was retrieved from a study of blood T cells in healthy people across ages. Each individual donor underwent a draw of 8.5 to 10 milliliters of peripheral blood. This clonotype was detected many times. Primed by a sample-barcoded 5' primer and a J-beta primer mix, a second PCR proceeded for 7 to 11 cycles. Tagging of each cDNA molecule was performed by a template-switch adaptor with 12 random nucleotides. The study obtained at least 2.5 million CDR3-containing paired-end reads from every sample. TCRdb reprocessed the 5' RACE reads via MiXCR and lists one record per CDR3 protein. This sample carries 700,000 to 950,000 distinct CDR3 sequences, about 42% of them seen once, and the ten largest clones take 20% to 25%. CDR3 size: 15 residues. The germline V gene has CDR1 SQVTM and CDR2 ANQGSEA. Trimming took off 3 bases at V and 0 bases at J, with 13 bases between the two ends.

The receptor's source is a woman in her fifties or sixties in good health. The sample consisted of blood. The V and J genes are TRBV29-1 and TRBJ2-3, with a possible D match to TRBD2 (6 bases). In nucleotides, the CDR3 is TGCAGCGTTGAGGGAAGGGAGGCTAGCACAGATACGCAGTATTTT. This gives the protein CSVEGREASTDTQYF.